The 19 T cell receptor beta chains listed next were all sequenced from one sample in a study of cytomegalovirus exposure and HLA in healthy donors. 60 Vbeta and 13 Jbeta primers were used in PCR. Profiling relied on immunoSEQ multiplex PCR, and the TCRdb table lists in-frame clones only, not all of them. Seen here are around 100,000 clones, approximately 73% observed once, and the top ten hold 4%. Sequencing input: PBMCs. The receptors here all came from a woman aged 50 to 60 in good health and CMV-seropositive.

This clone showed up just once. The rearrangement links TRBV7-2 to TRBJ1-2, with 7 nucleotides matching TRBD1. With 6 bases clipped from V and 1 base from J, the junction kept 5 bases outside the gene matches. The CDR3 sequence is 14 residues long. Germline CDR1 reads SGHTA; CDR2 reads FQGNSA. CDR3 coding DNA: TGTGCCAGCAGTTCATGGGACAGTAACTATGGCTACACCTTC. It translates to CASSSWDSNYGYTF.

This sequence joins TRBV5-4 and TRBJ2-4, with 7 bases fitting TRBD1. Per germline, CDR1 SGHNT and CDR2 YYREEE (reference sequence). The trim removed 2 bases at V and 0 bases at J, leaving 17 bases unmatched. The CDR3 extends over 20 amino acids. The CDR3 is CASSFLTPGQTIRAKNIQYF. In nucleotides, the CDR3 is TGTGCCAGCAGCTTCTTGACCCCGGGACAGACCATTCGAGCCAAAAACATTCAGTACTTC.

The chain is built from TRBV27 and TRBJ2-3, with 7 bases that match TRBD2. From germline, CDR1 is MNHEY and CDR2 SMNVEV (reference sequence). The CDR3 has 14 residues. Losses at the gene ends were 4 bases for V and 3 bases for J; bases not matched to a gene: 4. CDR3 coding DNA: TGTGCCAGCAGTTGGACTAGGGCGACAGATACGCAGTATTTT. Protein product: CASSWTRATDTQYF.

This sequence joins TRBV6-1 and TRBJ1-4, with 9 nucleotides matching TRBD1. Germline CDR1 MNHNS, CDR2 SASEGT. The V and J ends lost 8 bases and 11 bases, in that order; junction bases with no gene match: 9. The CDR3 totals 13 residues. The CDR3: CASVRDRERKLFF. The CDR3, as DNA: TGTGCCAGCGTCCGGGACAGGGAGAGGAAACTGTTTTTT.

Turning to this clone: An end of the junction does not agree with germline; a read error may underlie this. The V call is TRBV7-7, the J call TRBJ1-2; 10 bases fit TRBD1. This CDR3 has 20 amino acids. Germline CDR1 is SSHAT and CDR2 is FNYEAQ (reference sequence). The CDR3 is CASSFYPAGQGSYGVYGYTF. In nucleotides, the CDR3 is TGTGCTAGCAGCTTCTATCCTGCGGGACAGGGGTCCTACGGGGTCTATGGCTACACCTTC.

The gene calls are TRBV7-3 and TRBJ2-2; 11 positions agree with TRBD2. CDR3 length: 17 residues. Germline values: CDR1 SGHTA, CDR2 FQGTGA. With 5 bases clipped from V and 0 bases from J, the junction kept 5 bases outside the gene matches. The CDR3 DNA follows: TGTGCCAGCAGCCCTTGGGGACTAGCGGCGAACACCGGGGAGCTGTTTTTT. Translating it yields CASSPWGLAANTGELFF.

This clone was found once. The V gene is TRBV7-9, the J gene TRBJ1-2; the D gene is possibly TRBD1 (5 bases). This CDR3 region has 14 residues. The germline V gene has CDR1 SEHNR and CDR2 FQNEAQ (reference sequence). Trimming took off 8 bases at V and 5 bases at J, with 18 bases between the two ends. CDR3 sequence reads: CASPSEGVRYGYTF. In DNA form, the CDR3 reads TGTGCCAGCCCCTCGGAAGGGGTGCGGTATGGCTACACCTTC.

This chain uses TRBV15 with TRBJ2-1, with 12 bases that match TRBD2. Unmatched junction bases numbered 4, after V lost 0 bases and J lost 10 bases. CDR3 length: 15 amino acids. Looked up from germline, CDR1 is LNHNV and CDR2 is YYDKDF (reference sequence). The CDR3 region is CATSRELAGGLEQFF. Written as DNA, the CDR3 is TGTGCCACCAGCAGAGAGCTAGCGGGAGGGCTCGAGCAGTTCTTC.

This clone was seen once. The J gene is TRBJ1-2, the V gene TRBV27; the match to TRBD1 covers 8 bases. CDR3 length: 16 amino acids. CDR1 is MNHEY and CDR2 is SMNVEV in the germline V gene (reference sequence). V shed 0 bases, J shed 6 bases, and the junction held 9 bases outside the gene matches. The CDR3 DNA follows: TGTGCCAGCAGTTTATCGTCTACAGGGGGGCCGCATGGCTACACCTTC. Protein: CASSLSSTGGPHGYTF.

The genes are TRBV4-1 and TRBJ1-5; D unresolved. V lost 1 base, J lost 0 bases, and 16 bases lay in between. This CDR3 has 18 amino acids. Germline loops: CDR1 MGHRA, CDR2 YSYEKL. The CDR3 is CASSQVHSNLYSNQPQHF. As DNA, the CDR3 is TGCGCCAGCAGCCAAGTACACAGCAACCTTTATAGCAATCAGCCCCAGCATTTT.

The CDR3 region is CASSGYRGPGGGYTF. For the CDR3, the DNA is TGCGCCAGCAGCGGATACCGCGGGCCCGGCGGTGGCTACACCTTC. The gene calls are TRBV5-1 and TRBJ1-2; no definite D call. The V gene's germline CDR1 is SGHRS and CDR2 YFSETQ. This CDR3 region has 15 residues. The V end lost 4 bases, the J end lost 7 bases, and 20 bases lay between the germline ends.

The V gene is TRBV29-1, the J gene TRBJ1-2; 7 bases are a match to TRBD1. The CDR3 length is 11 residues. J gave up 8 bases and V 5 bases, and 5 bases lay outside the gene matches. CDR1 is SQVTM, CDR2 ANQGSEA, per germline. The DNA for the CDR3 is TGCAGCGTTTCTCCAGGGGGAGGCTACACCTTC. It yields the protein CSVSPGGGYTF.

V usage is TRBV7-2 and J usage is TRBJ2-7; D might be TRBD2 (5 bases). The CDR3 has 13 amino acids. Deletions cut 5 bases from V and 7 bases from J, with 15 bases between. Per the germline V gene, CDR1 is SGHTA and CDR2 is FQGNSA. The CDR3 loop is CASSPLRTSEQYF. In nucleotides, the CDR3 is TGTGCCAGCAGCCCTTTGAGGACTTCGGAGCAGTACTTC.

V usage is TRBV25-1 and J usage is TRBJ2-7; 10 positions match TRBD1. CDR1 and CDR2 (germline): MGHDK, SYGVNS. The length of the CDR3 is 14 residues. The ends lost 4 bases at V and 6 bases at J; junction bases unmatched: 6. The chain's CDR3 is CASSVGTGVLEQYF. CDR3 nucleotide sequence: TGTGCCAGCAGTGTCGGGACAGGGGTTCTCGAGCAGTACTTC.

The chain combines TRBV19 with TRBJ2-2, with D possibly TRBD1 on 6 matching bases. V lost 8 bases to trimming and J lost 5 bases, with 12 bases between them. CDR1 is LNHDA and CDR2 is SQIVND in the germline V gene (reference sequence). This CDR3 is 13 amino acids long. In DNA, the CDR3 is TGTGCCAGTCGCAAAACAGGGACCGGGGAGCTGTTTTTT. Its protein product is CASRKTGTGELFF.

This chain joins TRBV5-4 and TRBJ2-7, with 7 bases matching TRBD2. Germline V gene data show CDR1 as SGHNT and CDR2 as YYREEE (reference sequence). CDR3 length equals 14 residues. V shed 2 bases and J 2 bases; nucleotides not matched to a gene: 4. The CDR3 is CASSFGGGTYEQYF. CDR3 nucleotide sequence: TGTGCCAGCAGCTTCGGGGGAGGGACCTACGAGCAGTACTTC.

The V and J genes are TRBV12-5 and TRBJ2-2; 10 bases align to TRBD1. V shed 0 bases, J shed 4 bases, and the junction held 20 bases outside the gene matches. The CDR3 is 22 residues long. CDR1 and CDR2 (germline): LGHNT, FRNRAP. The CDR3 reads CASGLVRGGTGDRTGSTGELFF. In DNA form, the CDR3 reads TGTGCTAGTGGTTTGGTGAGGGGGGGGACAGGGGATAGAACAGGGAGCACCGGGGAGCTGTTTTTT.

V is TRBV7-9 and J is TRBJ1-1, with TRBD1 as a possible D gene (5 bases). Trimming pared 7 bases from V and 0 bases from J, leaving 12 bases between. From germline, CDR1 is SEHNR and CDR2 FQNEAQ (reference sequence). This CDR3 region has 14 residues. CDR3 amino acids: CASTPTDLNTEAFF. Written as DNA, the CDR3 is TGTGCCAGCACCCCGACAGACCTGAACACTGAAGCTTTCTTT.

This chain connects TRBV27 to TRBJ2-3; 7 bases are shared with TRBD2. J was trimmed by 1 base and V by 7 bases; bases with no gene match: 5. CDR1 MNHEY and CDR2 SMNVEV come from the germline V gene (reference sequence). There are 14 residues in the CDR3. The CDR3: CASTIAGGTDTQYF. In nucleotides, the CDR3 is TGTGCCAGCACCATAGCGGGTGGCACAGATACGCAGTATTTT.